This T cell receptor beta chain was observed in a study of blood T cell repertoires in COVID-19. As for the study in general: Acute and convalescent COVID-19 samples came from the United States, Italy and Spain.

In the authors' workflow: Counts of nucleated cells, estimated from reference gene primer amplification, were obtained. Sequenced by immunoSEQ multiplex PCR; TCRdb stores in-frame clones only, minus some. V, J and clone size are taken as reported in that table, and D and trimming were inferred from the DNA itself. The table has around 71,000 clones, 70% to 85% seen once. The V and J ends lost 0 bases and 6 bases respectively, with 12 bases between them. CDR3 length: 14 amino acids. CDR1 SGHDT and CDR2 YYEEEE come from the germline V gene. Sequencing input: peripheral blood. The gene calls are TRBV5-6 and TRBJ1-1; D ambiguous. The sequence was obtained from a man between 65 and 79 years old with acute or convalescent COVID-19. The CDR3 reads CASSLANSGAEAFF. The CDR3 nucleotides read TGTGCCAGCAGCTTGGCCAACTCGGGTGCTGAAGCTTTCTTT.